The 30 T cell receptor beta chains below all came from one sample that was sequenced in a study of CD8 T cells in ankylosing spondylitis. Overall study results and limits: Characteristic of ankylosing spondylitis blood, it appeared, was a TCR beta motif comprising eight highly homologous variants.

Their cognate antigens are unknown. MiXCR, run by TCRdb on the 5' RACE reads, gives a single entry per CDR3 protein. The sample has approximately 540,000 distinct CDR3 sequences, approximately 12% seen once. Sequencing was performed on blood, either unsorted or a sorted T cell fraction (not recorded which). These receptors came from a male donor with ankylosing spondylitis.

The V gene is TRBV5-1, the J gene TRBJ1-4, with a possible D match to TRBD1 (6 bases). CDR1 is SGHRS and CDR2 is YFSETQ in the germline V gene. Between the trimmed V and J ends, which lost 5 bases and 6 bases, there was a span of 14 bases. CDR3 length: 14 residues. CDR3 DNA sequence: TGCGCCAGCAGTCCTGACAGGCCGGATGAAAAACTGTTTTTT. Translation gives CASSPDRPDEKLFF.

The genes are TRBV20-1 and TRBJ2-3; possibly TRBD1 for D (5 bases). Trimming stripped 3 bases from V and 2 bases from J, with 12 bases between. The CDR3 loop spans 14 amino acids. Per the germline V gene, CDR1 is DFQATT and CDR2 is SNEGSKA (reference sequence). The CDR3 nucleotides are TGCAGTGCTAGTTACAGGCGAGACACAGATACGCAGTATTTT. This encodes CSASYRRDTDTQYF.

The chain links TRBV20-1 to TRBJ2-1; TRBD2 agrees at 7 bases. The CDR3 totals 13 residues. V shed 4 bases, J shed 7 bases, and the junction held 7 bases outside the gene matches. From germline, CDR1 is DFQATT and CDR2 SNEGSKA (reference sequence). The CDR3 is CSAKVGGVNEQFF. The CDR3 DNA is TGCAGTGCTAAGGTGGGAGGGGTAAATGAGCAGTTCTTC.

This clonotype was seen more than once but under ten times. This chain links TRBV29-1 with TRBJ1-1; 9 nucleotides align to TRBD1. CDR1 is SQVTM and CDR2 is ANQGSEA in the germline V gene. The CDR3 extends over 13 amino acids. V was clipped by 6 bases and J by 5 bases; unmatched bases: 7. CDR3 nucleotides: TGCAGCGTACGGACGACAGGGGGAACTGAAGCTTTCTTT. Translating gives CSVRTTGGTEAFF.

This clonotype has just a few counts. V and J are TRBV20-1 and TRBJ2-5, with 9 bases identical to TRBD1. V was pared by 8 bases and J by 2 bases, with 9 bases of the junction left unmatched. The CDR3 has 14 amino acids. From germline, CDR1 is DFQATT and CDR2 SNEGSKA (reference sequence). The CDR3 spells CSRGGQGGQETQYF. CDR3 coding DNA: TGCAGTCGCGGGGGACAGGGTGGACAAGAGACCCAGTACTTC.

CDR3 sequence reads: CASSLRQLGQAFF. The CDR3 DNA reads as TGTGCCAGCAGCTTAAGACAGCTGGGGCAAGCTTTCTTT. The chain couples TRBV5-6 to TRBJ1-1, with D possibly TRBD1 on 5 matching bases. The CDR3 is 13 amino acids. Germline V gene lookup returns CDR1 SGHDT and CDR2 YYEEEE. With 2 bases removed from V and 9 bases from J, the gap between germline ends came to 14 bases.

This rearrangement joins TRBV7-2 to TRBJ2-5; 8 nucleotides agree with TRBD2. V gave up 1 base and J gave up 6 bases; unmatched junction bases: 7. CDR1 and CDR2 (germline): SGHTA, FQGNSA. CDR3 size: 15 residues. DNA of the CDR3: TGTGCCAGCAGCTTAGATCTAGCGGGTCAGAAGACCCAGTACTTC. It encodes CASSLDLAGQKTQYF.

Many counts were recorded for this clonotype. The V gene is TRBV18, the J gene TRBJ2-1; D gene uncertain. V was pared by 3 bases and J by 7 bases, with 10 bases between. Germline loops: CDR1 KGHSH, CDR2 LQKENI. The CDR3 is 13 amino acids. The CDR3 spells CASSPSMVNEQFF. The CDR3 DNA is TGTGCCAGCTCACCGTCTATGGTAAATGAGCAGTTCTTC.

This chain uses TRBV9 with TRBJ2-1; TRBD2 matches at 9 bases. This CDR3 has 14 residues. The germline gives CDR1 SGDLS, CDR2 YYNGEE. V lost 4 bases and J lost 6; bases outside the gene matches: 5. Here the CDR3 reads CASSSRLAANEQFF. The CDR3 bases are TGTGCCAGCAGCTCCCGACTAGCGGCCAATGAGCAGTTCTTC.

This clonotype was recorded a few times. The rearrangement uses TRBV4-2 and TRBJ1-2, with 10 bases matching TRBD1. The CDR3 runs 17 residues. Losses at the gene ends were 3 bases for V and 6 bases for J; bases not matched to a gene: 13. Germline V CDR1 and CDR2: LGHNA, YNFKEQ. DNA for the CDR3: TGTGCCAGCAGCCACCAAGGTGTCGGGACAGGGGAAAATGGCTACACCTTC. This encodes CASSHQGVGTGENGYTF.

About this clonotype: A much larger clone is a single base away; this may be a read error. The V call is TRBV14, the J call TRBJ2-3; D is uncertain. Germline assignment: CDR1 SGHDN and CDR2 FVKESK. This CDR3 region has 13 residues. V lost 6 bases and J lost 0, with 7 bases in between. CDR3 residues: CASRPSSTDTQYF. CDR3 nucleotides: TGTGCCAGCAGACCGAGTAGCACAGATACGCAGTATTTT.

This clonotype was observed a few times. The chain joins TRBV6-1 to TRBJ1-5; D uncertain. CDR3 length: 13 residues. V lost 6 bases to trimming and J lost 6 bases, with 12 bases between them. CDR1 and CDR2 from the germline V gene are MNHNS and SASEGT. The CDR3 spells CASRGEAGQPQHF. In DNA form, the CDR3 reads TGTGCCAGCAGGGGAGAAGCGGGTCAGCCCCAGCATTTT.

A single count supports this clonotype. The CDR3 region is CASSLTGGKETQYF. Written as DNA, the CDR3 is TGTGCCAGCAGCTTAACCGGGGGGAAGGAAACGCAGTATTTT. J is TRBJ2-3 and V is TRBV7-9; 7 bases are a match to TRBD2. Trimming removed 2 bases from V and 9 bases from J; junction bases left unmatched: 8. CDR3 length: 14 amino acids. CDR1 SEHNR and CDR2 FQNEAQ come from the germline V gene (reference sequence).

This clonotype was seen a handful of times. This sequence joins TRBV7-8 and TRBJ1-2; 7 bases map to TRBD1. CDR1 is SGHVS and CDR2 is FQNEAQ in the germline V gene. The V segment lost 0 bases and the J segment 4 bases; nucleotides outside the gene matches: 11. This CDR3 is built from 17 residues. The CDR3: CASSLAYQPTGLYGYTF. In DNA form, the CDR3 reads TGTGCCAGCAGCTTAGCCTATCAGCCGACAGGGCTCTATGGCTACACCTTC.

The chain joins TRBV6-1 to TRBJ2-7; 9 positions agree with TRBD2. Trimming at V came to 6 bases and at J to 2 bases, leaving 5 bases not matched to a gene. Germline CDR1 and CDR2: MNHNS and SASEGT. This CDR3 contains 14 residues. This CDR3 reads CASSRSGRAYEQYV. The DNA for the CDR3 is TGTGCCAGCAGCCGTAGCGGGAGAGCCTACGAGCAGTACGTC.

This clonotype appeared a few times. The V and J genes are TRBV11-1 and TRBJ2-5, with 8 bases that match TRBD2. Germline V lookup: CDR1 SGHAT, CDR2 FQDESV (reference sequence). The CDR3 spans 18 residues. The V and J ends lost 5 bases and 2 bases, in that order; junction bases with no gene match: 16. This chain's CDR3 is CASSPRPSSGIEQETQYF. The CDR3, as DNA: TGTGCCAGCAGCCCCCGGCCGAGTAGCGGGATTGAACAAGAGACCCAGTACTTC.

This clonotype has just a few counts. The chain employs TRBV3-1 and TRBJ2-1; 9 nucleotides align to TRBD2. V gave up 0 bases and J gave up 12 bases; unmatched junction bases: 9. The CDR3 extends over 15 amino acids. CDR1 is LGHDT, CDR2 YNNKEL, per germline (reference sequence). The CDR3 bases are TGTGCCAGCAGCCAAGATTCCACCGGGACTAGCATGCAGTTCTTC. It codes for CASSQDSTGTSMQFF.

The sample holds many counts of this clonotype. The chain links TRBV12-3 or TRBV12-4 to TRBJ2-7; 8 bases match TRBD2. The CDR3 is 15 amino acids. J was trimmed by 5 bases and V by 6 bases; bases with no gene match: 12. The CDR3 DNA follows: TGTGCCAGCAGCCGGGGAGCGGGAGAAGGTAACGAGCAGTACTTC. It encodes CASSRGAGEGNEQYF.

Written as DNA, the CDR3 is TGTGCCAGCAGCCCCAAAGCGGGAATTTCCTACGAGCAGTACTTC. It translates to CASSPKAGISYEQYF. This sequence joins TRBV3-1 and TRBJ2-7, with 7 bases aligning to TRBD2. CDR1 is LGHDT and CDR2 is YNNKEL in the germline V gene (reference sequence). V dropped 4 bases and J dropped 1; count of bases not matched to a gene: 7. This CDR3 contains 15 residues.

The sample holds a few counts of this clonotype. This chain connects TRBV18 to TRBJ1-3; 7 bases align to TRBD1. Germline lookup yields CDR1 KGHSH and CDR2 LQKENI. V gave up 3 bases and J gave up 0 bases; unmatched junction bases: 5. The CDR3 extends over 16 amino acids. The CDR3 spells CASSPSRDSSGNTIYF. The CDR3 DNA reads TGTGCCAGCTCACCGTCCCGGGACAGCTCTGGAAACACCATATATTTT.

J is TRBJ1-1 and V is TRBV20-1; D not resolved. CDR3 size: 16 residues. The V end was cut by 0 bases, the J end by 3 bases, with 17 bases between. Germline V gene data show CDR1 as DFQATT and CDR2 as SNEGSKA (reference sequence). In nucleotides, the CDR3 is TGCAGTGCTAGAGACCGGGAAAGGGCGCGGTACACTGAAGCTTTCTTT. Its translation: CSARDRERARYTEAFF.

This clonotype was seen a single time. Being one base from a much bigger clone, this may be a read error. The chain combines TRBV7-8 with TRBJ1-1; D not certain. Trimming took off 1 base at V and 0 bases at J, with 9 bases between the two ends. The V gene's germline CDR1 is SGHVS and CDR2 FQNEAQ. This CDR3 comprises 15 residues. The CDR3 DNA is TGTGCCAGCAGCTTAGATGATGTGGTGAACACTGAAGCTTTCTTT. The encoded protein is CASSLDDVVNTEAFF.

The rearrangement uses TRBV30 and TRBJ1-2; D unclear. Germline-derived CDR1 and CDR2 are GTSNPN and SVGIG (reference sequence). The CDR3 is 11 amino acids. Between the trimmed V and J ends, which lost 4 bases and 4 bases, there was a span of 7 bases. The CDR3 reads CAWNNGYGYTF. CDR3 nucleotides: TGTGCCTGGAACAATGGCTATGGCTACACCTTC.

The chain carries TRBV29-1 and TRBJ1-4; D gene unclear. Germline CDR1 reads SQVTM; CDR2 reads ANQGSEA. CDR3 length: 13 amino acids. V was cut by 3 bases and J by 7 bases, with 12 bases left in between. CDR3 sequence (DNA): TGCAGCGTTGAGGTCCTCGAGGGTGAAAAACTGTTTTTT. Translation: CSVEVLEGEKLFF.

The table lists this clonotype with many counts. The chain recombines TRBV15 with TRBJ2-7, with a weak D call TRBD2 (5 bases). CDR3 length equals 14 residues. CDR1 is LNHNV and CDR2 is YYDKDF in the germline V gene (reference sequence). Trimming cost V 1 base and J 0 bases, with 7 bases left between them. The CDR3 DNA reads TGTGCCACCAGCAGAGGAGGGAGCTCCTACGAGCAGTACGTC. It translates to CATSRGGSSYEQYV.

The V gene is TRBV6-1, the J gene TRBJ1-1, with a possible D match to TRBD1 (5 bases). Trimming shortened V by 6 bases and J by 2 bases, and 16 bases separated the two germline ends. CDR3 length equals 15 residues. From germline, CDR1 is MNHNS and CDR2 SASEGT. Here the CDR3 reads CASRQTGRENTEAFF. The CDR3 nucleotides are TGTGCCAGCAGGCAAACAGGAAGAGAAAACACTGAAGCTTTCTTT.

This rearrangement joins TRBV7-9 to TRBJ2-5, with D perhaps being TRBD1 or TRBD2 (5 bases each). The CDR3 loop spans 14 amino acids. Trimming stripped 5 bases from V and 1 base from J, with 11 bases between. Looked up from germline, CDR1 is SEHNR and CDR2 is FQNEAQ (reference sequence). DNA for the CDR3: TGTGCCAGCAGCACGAGGGACGTCCAAGAGACCCAGTACTTC. This translates into CASSTRDVQETQYF.

This clonotype appeared a few times. The rearrangement joins TRBV5-1 to TRBJ1-1, with 9 bases lining up with TRBD1. With V trimmed by 3 bases and J by 1 base, 4 bases remained unmatched. Germline lookup yields CDR1 SGHRS and CDR2 YFSETQ. The CDR3 consists of 15 residues. The CDR3 protein is CASSSPDRGNTEAFF. The CDR3 bases are TGCGCCAGCAGCTCCCCGGACAGGGGGAACACTGAAGCTTTCTTT.

V and J are TRBV5-5 and TRBJ2-1; D gene ambiguous. Deletions cut 0 bases from V and 7 bases from J, with 8 bases between. Germline CDR1 and CDR2: SGHKS and YYEKEE (reference sequence). This CDR3 is built from 13 residues. Written as DNA, the CDR3 is TGTGCCAGCAGCTTGGCCGGTTGGAATGAGCAGTTCTTC. It yields the protein CASSLAGWNEQFF. The variable domain in full, completed from reference TRBV5-5 and TRBJ2-1, reads DAGVTQSPTHLIKTRGQQVTLRCSPISGHKSVSWYQQVLGQGPQFIFQYYEKEERGRGNFPDRFSARQFPNYSSELNVNALLLGDSALYLCASSLAGWNEQFFGPGTRLTVL.

The chain is built from TRBV5-1 and TRBJ1-1, with a possible D match to TRBD1 (5 bases). The CDR3 has 14 residues. V was cut by 5 bases and J by 3 bases, with 14 bases left in between. Germline values: CDR1 SGHRS, CDR2 YFSETQ. CDR3 coding DNA: TGCGCCAGCAGTGGGGGAGGCGGGGACACTGAAGCTTTCTTT. Amino acid sequence: CASSGGGGDTEAFF.